Here is one T cell receptor (beta chain) with its context. The sample belongs to a study of blood T cell repertoires in COVID-19. Study background: Samples came from the United States, Italy and Spain, spanning acute and convalescent COVID-19. Nucleic acid was either cDNA or gDNA, and it came from T cells, B-cell-depleted T cells, or PBMCs.

Per the authors' pipeline: For nucleated cells, counts were estimated from reference gene primer amplification. TCRdb's copy holds only in-frame clones and misses some; the assay was immunoSEQ multiplex PCR. Clone size and V and J calls were adopted from that table, with D and trimming inferred from the DNA. The sample comprises over 80,000 clones, about four fifths of which are singletons, and about a sixth rests with the top ten. Trimming pared 2 bases from V and 5 bases from J, leaving 12 bases between. This CDR3 contains 14 residues. CDR1 and CDR2 from the germline V gene are KGHSH and LQKENI. The receptor's source is a woman at least 80 years old with active or convalescent COVID-19. The specimen sequenced was peripheral blood. The chain uses TRBV18 and TRBJ1-1, with unresolved D. The CDR3 sequence is CASSPVRSGTEAFF. The CDR3 DNA reads TGTGCCAGCTCACCAGTTCGGTCCGGGACTGAAGCTTTCTTT.